Here is one TCR beta chain with its context. This record belongs to a study of blood T cell repertoires in COVID-19. Study context: Sample material is recorded as cDNA or gDNA derived from T cells, B-cell-depleted T cells, or PBMCs.

Trimming at V came to 3 bases and at J to 4 bases, leaving 7 bases not matched to a gene. This CDR3 region has 17 residues. Germline CDR1 reads SGHRS; CDR2 reads YFSETQ. This study enrolled people aged about 18 to 100 from approximately 25 US geographic areas. People in the exposed group encountered a COVID-19 case within 2 weeks before entering the study. TCRdb's copy holds only in-frame clones and misses some; the assay was immunoSEQ multiplex PCR. The table lists about 260,000 clones, 75% to 90% of them singletons. The genes are TRBV5-1 and TRBJ2-3; 14 nucleotides align to TRBD2. Sequences were obtained from PBMCs or T cells enriched from blood (not recorded which). The sequence was obtained from a man aged 45 to 65 who had been exposed to COVID-19. DNA of the CDR3: TGCGCCAGCAGCTCGAAAAGGACTAGCGGGGGGTCAGATACGCAGTATTTT. It is translated as CASSSKRTSGGSDTQYF.